This T cell receptor beta chain was found in a study of Graves' ophthalmopathy and Graves' hyperthyroidism. The study's findings and limits: Blood samples also showed most expanded thyroid clonotypes exceeding 0.001 frequency.

RNA transcripts were the source from which TCR beta CDR3 regions were amplified. First-round RT-PCR relied on HTBI primers, and a second-round multiplex PCR came next. TCRdb reprocessed the multiplex PCR reads via MiXCR and lists one record per CDR3 protein. This repertoire shows more than 300,000 distinct CDR3 sequences, about a sixth found once; its top ten account for 2.4%. In germline, CDR1 is SGHAT, CDR2 FQDESV (reference sequence). V lost 0 bases and J lost 8, with 23 bases in between. This CDR3 has 18 residues. There are many counts of this clonotype. What it binds is not known. This receptor was identified in an adult woman with stable Graves' hyperthyroidism. Sequencing input: peripheral blood. The chain carries TRBV11-1 and TRBJ1-3; D possibly corresponds to TRBD1 (6 bases). The CDR3 nucleotides are TGTGCCAGCAGCTTAGCGCGAACCTGGACAGTCTTCGGGGACACCATATATTTT. Protein product: CASSLARTWTVFGDTIYF.